This T cell receptor (beta chain) was recorded in a study of T-cell memory formation after mild COVID-19. About the research overall: Most TCR clusters belonged to a single donor. Study outcomes and limitations: Memory cells collected pre-infection included some clones that later responded, suggesting cross-reactive memory joined. Mostly located in CM and EM were contracting CD4+ clones, with contracting CD8+ clones located in EMRA. CD4+ bias marked clones expanding day 15 to 37, unlike balanced contracting clones.

In this sample, this clonotype turned up a few times. Its antigen is unidentified. CDR1 SGHTA and CDR2 FQGNSA come from the germline V gene. Trimming took 6 bases from V and 4 from J, leaving 14 bases between them. This CDR3 is 14 amino acids long. Via MiXCR, TCRdb re-called the 5' RACE reads, giving one row per CDR3 protein. The table lists 470,000 or so distinct CDR3 sequences, under 20% of them singletons. This sequence originates from a man between 18 and 35 years old who had mild COVID-19 (a few samples of this study predate the infection). Cell type and time point are not known. Sequenced sample: PBMCs or a T cell subset sorted from them (not recorded which). The chain has TRBV7-2 and TRBJ2-3; D ambiguous. The CDR3 reads CASRLGRGPDTQYF. The CDR3, as DNA: TGTGCCAGCAGACTTGGACGAGGACCAGATACGCAGTATTTT.